The T cell receptor (beta chain) under discussion was sequenced for a study of control samples from healthy donors and cancer patients. Produced via immunoSEQ multiplex PCR; TCRdb's table is partial and in-frame only. The sample includes about 180,000 clones, around 89% of them seen just once. The source material was blood. This TCR derives from a woman aged 45-65 years in good health.

The CDR3 sequence is CASSVQGGETQYF. The CDR3 coding sequence is TGTGCCAGCAGCGTTCAGGGAGGGGAGACCCAGTACTTC. The chain couples TRBV9 to TRBJ2-5, with 7 bases identical to TRBD2. Germline V CDR1 and CDR2: SGDLS, YYNGEE. There are 13 residues in the CDR3. V was pared by 2 bases and J by 5 bases, with 3 bases of the junction left unmatched.